The TCR beta chain described here comes from a study of human T cells and chemical hapten exposure. About the research overall: In the sensitization step, 2% DPC was placed on roughly 2 cm by roughly 2 cm of upper inner arm skin. Patients got weekly scalp diphenylcyclopropenone doses over the approximately 24-week study.

This clonotype was seen many times. Time point denoted: patch test 3, about 24 weeks after DPC sensitization. Sample treatment: therapeutic diphenylcyclopropenone sensitization with weekly scalp DPC. Staff drew blood before applying each patch test. Sample donors consisted of patients with alopecia, aged 18 to 70 years, who were suitable for DPC. TCRdb called the RACE reads again in MiXCR, with one record for every CDR3 protein. The sample contains around 70,000 distinct CDR3 sequences, over 8.5% of which appear only once. Trimming stripped 3 bases from V and 8 bases from J, with 16 bases between. This CDR3 region has 14 residues. Germline CDR1 reads MDHEN; CDR2 reads SYDVKM.

Sequenced here: whole blood, sampled in connection with sensitization to the hapten diphenylcyclopropenone (DPC). The clonotype was recovered from a woman between 50 and 59 years old with alopecia areata. Some clones in this sample may be carry-over from other donors' samples. V and J are TRBV28 and TRBJ1-2, with D possibly TRBD1 on 6 matching bases. CDR3 amino acids: CASSFAITGYGYTF. As DNA, the CDR3 is TGTGCCAGCAGTTTCGCTATCACAGGGTACGGCTACACCTTC.